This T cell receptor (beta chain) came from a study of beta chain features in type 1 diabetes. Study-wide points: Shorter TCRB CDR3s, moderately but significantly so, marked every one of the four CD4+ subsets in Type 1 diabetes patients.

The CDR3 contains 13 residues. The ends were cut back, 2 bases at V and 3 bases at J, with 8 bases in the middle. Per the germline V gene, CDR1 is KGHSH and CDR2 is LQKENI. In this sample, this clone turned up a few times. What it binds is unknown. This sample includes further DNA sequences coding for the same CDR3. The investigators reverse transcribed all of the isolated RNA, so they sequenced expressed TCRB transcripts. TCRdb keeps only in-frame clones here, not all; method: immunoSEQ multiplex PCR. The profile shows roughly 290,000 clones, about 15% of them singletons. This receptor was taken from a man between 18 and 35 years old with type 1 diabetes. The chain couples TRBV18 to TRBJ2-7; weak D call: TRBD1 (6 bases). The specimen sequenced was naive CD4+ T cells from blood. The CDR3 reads CASSPGTSYEQYF. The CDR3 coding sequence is TGTGCCAGCTCACCAGGGACAAGCTACGAGCAGTACTTC.